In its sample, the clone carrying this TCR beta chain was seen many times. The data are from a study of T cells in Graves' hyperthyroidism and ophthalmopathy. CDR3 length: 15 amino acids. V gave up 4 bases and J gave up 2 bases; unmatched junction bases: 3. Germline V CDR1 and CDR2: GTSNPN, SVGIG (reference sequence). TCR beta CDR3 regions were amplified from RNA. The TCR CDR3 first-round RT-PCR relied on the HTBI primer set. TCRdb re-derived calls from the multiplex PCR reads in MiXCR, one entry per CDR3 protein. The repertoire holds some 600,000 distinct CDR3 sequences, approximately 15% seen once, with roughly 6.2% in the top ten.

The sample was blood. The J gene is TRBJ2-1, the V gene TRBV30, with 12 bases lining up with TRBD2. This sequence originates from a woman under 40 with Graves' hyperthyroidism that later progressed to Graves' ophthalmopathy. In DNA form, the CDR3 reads TGTGCCTGGACCCGACTAGCGGGAGCCTACAATGAGCAGTTCTTC. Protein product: CAWTRLAGAYNEQFF. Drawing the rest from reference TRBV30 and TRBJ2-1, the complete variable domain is SQTIHQWPATLVQPVGSPLSLECTVEGTSNPNLYWYRQAAGRGLQLLFYSVGIGQISSEVPQNLSASRPQDRQFILSSKKLLLSDSGFYLCAWTRLAGAYNEQFFGPGTRLTVL.